This T cell receptor (beta chain) is from a study of graft-versus-host responses after intestinal transplantation. Overall study context: Once they had received anti-thymocyte globulin induction, all recipients took tacrolimus and steroids for approximately 3 years.

Only in-frame clones appear in the TCRdb table, and some are missing; sequencing was by immunoSEQ multiplex PCR. This table holds approximately 77,000 clones, around nine tenths found once. CDR1 is KGHSH, CDR2 LQKENI, per germline. Trimming removed 3 bases at V and 0 bases at J, with 12 bases between. CDR3 length: 16 amino acids. With respect to this clone: Antigen specificity is unknown.

The sequencing here drew on unstimulated CD4+ T cells sorted from spleen or lymph node cells, taken before intestinal transplant. The chain recombines TRBV18 with TRBJ1-3; D gene uncertain. The origin of this receptor is a human donor who received an intestinal transplant. In nucleotides, the CDR3 is TGTGCCAGCTCACCTTTTGCCGGGAACTCTGGAAACACCATATATTTT. Translated, it gives CASSPFAGNSGNTIYF.